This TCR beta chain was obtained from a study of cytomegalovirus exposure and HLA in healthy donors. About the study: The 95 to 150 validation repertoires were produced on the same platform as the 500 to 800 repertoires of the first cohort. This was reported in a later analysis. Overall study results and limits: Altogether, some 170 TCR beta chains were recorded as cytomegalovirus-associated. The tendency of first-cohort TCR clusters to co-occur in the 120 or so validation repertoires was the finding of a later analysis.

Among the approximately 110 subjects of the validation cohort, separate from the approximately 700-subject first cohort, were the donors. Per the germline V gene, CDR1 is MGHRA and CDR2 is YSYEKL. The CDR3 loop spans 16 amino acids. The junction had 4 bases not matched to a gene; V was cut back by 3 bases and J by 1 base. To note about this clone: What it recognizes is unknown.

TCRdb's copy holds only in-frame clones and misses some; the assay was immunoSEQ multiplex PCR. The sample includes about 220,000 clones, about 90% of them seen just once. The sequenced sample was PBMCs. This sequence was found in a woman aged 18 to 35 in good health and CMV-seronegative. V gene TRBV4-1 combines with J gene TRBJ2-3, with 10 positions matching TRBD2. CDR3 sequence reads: CASSHRSGRGTDTQYF. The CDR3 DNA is TGCGCCAGCAGCCACCGCAGCGGGAGGGGCACAGATACGCAGTATTTT.